This TCR beta chain is drawn from a study of T cells in Graves' hyperthyroidism and ophthalmopathy. Using RNA transcripts as the source, TCR beta CDR3 regions were amplified. The HTBI primer set was used in a first-round RT-PCR of the TCR CDR3. TCRdb independently ran MiXCR on the multiplex PCR reads; one entry per CDR3 protein. The profile covers roughly 61,000 distinct CDR3 sequences, with around 53% appearing a single time and approximately 3.5% taken by the ten largest. This clonotype was seen many times. The CDR3 has 16 residues. CDR1 is MGHRA and CDR2 is YSYEKL in the germline V gene. V was clipped by 0 bases and J by 4 bases, with 15 bases between them.

The specimen sequenced was blood. The TCR sequence derives from a woman aged 55 to 70 with Graves' ophthalmopathy. The V gene is TRBV4-1, the J gene TRBJ2-5; possible D gene TRBD2, 5 bases. CDR3 residues: CASSQDGGGPGETQYF. In DNA, the CDR3 is TGCGCCAGCAGCCAAGATGGAGGCGGGCCGGGAGAGACCCAGTACTTC.